This entry describes one T cell receptor beta chain. Its antigen is not identified. TCRdb reprocessed the RACE reads via MiXCR and lists one record per CDR3 protein. The sample consists of 45,000 to 70,000 distinct CDR3 sequences, 9.3% of them appearing once. This sample's time point: patch test 1, 2 weeks after DPC sensitization. The sample's treatment: therapeutic diphenylcyclopropenone sensitization with weekly scalp DPC. Donation of samples came from alopecia patients who were 18 to 70 years old and suitable for DPC. The germline V and J ends were trimmed by 1 base and 8 bases, with 21 bases remaining between them. The CDR3 is 18 residues long. Looked up from germline, CDR1 is SGHVS and CDR2 is FNYEAQ. This sample is drawn from a study of human T cells and chemical hapten exposure. Findings and caveats of the study: Once DPC sensitization occurred, TCRs above 1 in 1000 frequency showed no change. Controls formed significantly fewer large CDR3 similarity clusters than expanded TCRs did. Donors in the study had alopecia, meaning their immune response may differ from healthy people's.

The source material was whole blood, sampled in connection with sensitization to the hapten diphenylcyclopropenone (DPC). This clonotype originated in a woman aged 40-49 years with alopecia areata. Some clones in this sample may be carry-over from other donors' samples. J is TRBJ1-6 and V is TRBV7-6; D gene ambiguous. The CDR3 reads CASSLGNGQGAFHSPLHF. The CDR3 nucleotides are TGTGCCAGCAGCTTAGGAAACGGCCAAGGAGCGTTTCATTCACCCCTCCACTTT.